This entry lists 18 T cell receptor beta chains sequenced from one sample in a study of blood T cell repertoires in COVID-19. The data were produced by immunoSEQ multiplex PCR, yet TCRdb's version contains in-frame clones alone and is incomplete. The data contain around 250,000 clones, 91% of them singletons. Sequencing used PBMCs or T cells enriched from blood (not recorded which). The source of these receptors is a man aged 35 to 55 who had been exposed to COVID-19.

The chain couples TRBV7-3 to TRBJ2-1; the match to TRBD2 covers 12 bases. Losses at the gene ends were 5 bases for V and 14 bases for J; bases not matched to a gene: 16. From germline, CDR1 is SGHTA and CDR2 FQGTGA. The CDR3 totals 16 residues. The CDR3 DNA reads as TGTGCCAGCAGCGATACAGGACTAGCGGGAAGAGGTCTGGAGTTCTTC. Encoded protein: CASSDTGLAGRGLEFF.

The chain links TRBV28 to TRBJ1-4; D unclear. Trimming cost V 3 bases and J 7 bases, with 18 bases left between them. The CDR3 is made up of 16 amino acids. Germline CDR1 MDHEN, CDR2 SYDVKM. CDR3 sequence (DNA): TGTGCCAGCAGTTTGGAGCGGACTGCCTGGAGTGAAAAACTGTTTTTT. This gives the protein CASSLERTAWSEKLFF.

The chain joins TRBV2 to TRBJ2-3; TRBD1 matches at 8 bases. Germline V gene lookup returns CDR1 SNHLY and CDR2 FYNNEI. With 7 bases clipped from V and 4 bases from J, the junction kept 10 bases outside the gene matches. The length of the CDR3 is 15 residues. Written as DNA, the CDR3 is TGTGCCAGCATTGGGACAGGATCTCGTTCAGATACGCAGTATTTT. Amino acid sequence: CASIGTGSRSDTQYF.

This clone was observed once. The J gene is TRBJ2-7, the V gene TRBV28, with D unresolved. Trimming took off 9 bases at V and 3 bases at J, with 12 bases between the two ends. The CDR3 contains 12 residues. In germline, CDR1 is MDHEN, CDR2 SYDVKM. The CDR3: CASMTGNYEQYF. The CDR3 DNA sequence: TGTGCCAGTATGACTGGAAACTACGAGCAGTACTTC.

Comments on this clone: The identical CDR3 is also encoded by other nucleotide sequences in the sample. The chain recombines TRBV11-2 with TRBJ2-7; D may be TRBD1 (6 bases). Germline loops: CDR1 SGHAT, CDR2 FQNNGV. The germline V and J ends were trimmed by 5 bases and 3 bases, with 11 bases remaining between them. The CDR3 consists of 13 residues. Here the CDR3 DNA reads TGTGCCAGCAGCCTTGGACAGAGCTACGAGCAGTACTTC. It specifies CASSLGQSYEQYF.

This chain links TRBV30 with TRBJ1-4, with 11 bases lining up with TRBD1. J was trimmed by 10 bases and V by 5 bases; bases with no gene match: 9. The CDR3 length is 14 residues. Germline CDR1 reads GTSNPN; CDR2 reads SVGIG (reference sequence). CDR3 sequence (DNA): TGTGCCTGGCGGGAAACCGGGACAGGGGGAAAACTGTTTTTT. Translated, it gives CAWRETGTGGKLFF.

This chain joins TRBV11-2 and TRBJ2-1; TRBD2 matches 11 bases. V dropped 6 bases and J dropped 6; count of bases not matched to a gene: 10. CDR1 and CDR2 (germline): SGHAT, FQNNGV. The CDR3 runs to 16 residues. Written as DNA, the CDR3 is TGTGCCAGCAGATACCCAACTAGCGGGAGTTTCAATGAGCAGTTCTTC. This codes for CASRYPTSGSFNEQFF.

This clone came up a few times. The V call is TRBV19, the J call TRBJ2-7; the D gene is possibly TRBD2 (5 bases). The V end lost 8 bases, the J end lost 4 bases, and 15 bases lay between the germline ends. The CDR3 sequence is 13 residues long. Germline V gene lookup returns CDR1 LNHDA and CDR2 SQIVND (reference sequence). CDR3 sequence (DNA): TGTGCCAGTGGCCGGGCCCGGACTTACGAGCAGTACTTC. Residues: CASGRARTYEQYF.

The J gene is TRBJ2-2, the V gene TRBV29-1; D call uncertain. Germline V lookup: CDR1 SQVTM, CDR2 ANQGSEA. The CDR3 is made up of 16 amino acids. Between the trimmed V and J ends, which lost 1 base and 0 bases, there was a span of 12 bases. The CDR3 protein is CSVEAETVANTGELFF. Written as DNA, the CDR3 is TGCAGCGTTGAAGCCGAGACTGTGGCGAACACCGGGGAGCTGTTTTTT.

V gene TRBV7-2 combines with J gene TRBJ1-1, with D perhaps matching TRBD1 (5 bases). Looked up from germline, CDR1 is SGHTA and CDR2 is FQGNSA. The CDR3 extends over 15 amino acids. V was shortened by 2 bases and J by 0 bases, with 10 bases between the two germline ends. The CDR3 region is CASSLFGAVNTEAFF. The CDR3 DNA follows: TGTGCCAGCAGCTTATTTGGGGCAGTGAACACTGAAGCTTTCTTT.

The chain has TRBV7-9 and TRBJ2-1; 7 bases align to TRBD2. V gave up 5 bases and J gave up 2 bases; unmatched junction bases: 3. CDR1 and CDR2 (germline): SEHNR, FQNEAQ (reference sequence). CDR3 size: 14 residues. CDR3 sequence reads: CASSLGGTYNEQFF. CDR3 nucleotide sequence: TGTGCCAGCAGCCTCGGGGGGACCTACAATGAGCAGTTCTTC. The whole variable domain, filled in from reference TRBV7-9 and TRBJ2-1, reads DTGVSQNPRHKITKRGQNVTFRCDPISEHNRLYWYRQTLGQGPEFLTYFQNEAQLEKSRLLSDRFSAERPKGSFSTLEIQRTEQGDSAMYLCASSLGGTYNEQFFGPGTRLTVL.

This chain links TRBV11-2 with TRBJ2-1; 7 bases are a match to TRBD2. The germline CDR1 and CDR2 sequences are SGHAT and FQNNGV. The CDR3 sequence is 14 residues long. Trimming cost V 6 bases and J 4 bases; bases outside gene matches: 6. CDR3 sequence reads: CASRGGIGYNEQFF. In DNA form, the CDR3 reads TGTGCCAGCAGGGGAGGGATCGGTTACAATGAGCAGTTCTTC.

The rearrangement links TRBV9 to TRBJ2-1; 7 nucleotides match TRBD1. CDR1 and CDR2 (germline): SGDLS, YYNGEE. The CDR3 runs 20 residues. Losses at the gene ends were 3 bases for V and 8 bases for J; bases not matched to a gene: 26. The CDR3 protein is CASSAHTGAPLLVSIDEQFF. CDR3 bases: TGTGCCAGCAGCGCCCATACAGGGGCCCCCTTGCTAGTTTCCATTGATGAGCAGTTCTTC.

J is TRBJ1-5 and V is TRBV19; 7 bases are a match to TRBD1. CDR3 length equals 15 residues. Losses at the gene ends were 6 bases for V and 2 bases for J; bases not matched to a gene: 7. Germline V gene data show CDR1 as LNHDA and CDR2 as SQIVND (reference sequence). The CDR3 sequence is CASRDTGAGNQPQHF. CDR3 DNA: TGTGCCAGTAGAGACACAGGGGCGGGCAATCAGCCCCAGCATTTT.

This clone was detected only once. The V and J genes are TRBV30 and TRBJ2-1, with 8 bases matching TRBD2. V gave up 3 bases and J gave up 0 bases; unmatched junction bases: 4. The CDR3 spans 15 residues. Germline CDR1 reads GTSNPN; CDR2 reads SVGIG (reference sequence). The CDR3 loop reads CAWRLAENSYNEQFF. The CDR3 DNA reads TGTGCCTGGAGACTAGCGGAGAACTCCTACAATGAGCAGTTCTTC.

This chain joins TRBV9 and TRBJ1-2; no clear D gene. The CDR3 has 16 residues. Germline V lookup: CDR1 SGDLS, CDR2 YYNGEE. The V end lost 0 bases, the J end lost 3 bases, and 15 bases lay between the germline ends. CDR3 in amino acids: CASSVDVRRVDYGYTF. CDR3 DNA: TGTGCCAGCAGCGTAGACGTTCGGCGGGTCGACTATGGCTACACCTTC.

Here the CDR3 reads CASSWREARELFF. The CDR3 nucleotides read TGTGCCAGCAGCTGGCGGGAAGCCCGGGAGCTGTTTTTT. V and J are TRBV5-5 and TRBJ2-2, with a weak D call TRBD2 (6 bases). The CDR3 length is 13 residues. From germline, CDR1 is SGHKS and CDR2 YYEKEE (reference sequence). Trimming pared 3 bases from V and 9 bases from J, leaving 12 bases between.

The chain uses TRBV18 and TRBJ2-7; weak D call: TRBD1 (6 bases). This CDR3 comprises 13 residues. Per germline, CDR1 KGHSH and CDR2 LQKENI. Deletions cut 4 bases from V and 2 bases from J, with 9 bases between. In DNA, the CDR3 is TGTGCCAGCTCACGCCGGGACACCTACGAGCAGTACTTC. Translating gives CASSRRDTYEQYF.